The rows below give T cell receptor beta chains drawn from one sample of a study of blood T cells in healthy people across ages. In TCRdb, the 5' RACE reads were re-called with MiXCR into one record per CDR3 protein. The repertoire holds about 970,000 distinct CDR3 sequences, with 51% as singletons. The sample comprised blood. These receptors originate from a woman aged 60-75 years in good health. Both conserved end residues are part of each CDR3. D genes are given only for firm matches. The listing skips clone size in some rows; elsewhere it reads once, few, many or a size class.

D	V	size	J	DNA	CDR3
-	TRBV12-3/TRBV12-4	-	TRBJ2-7	TGTGCCAGCAGGTCTCATCAAAGTTACGAGCAGTACTTC	CASRSHQSYEQYF
-	TRBV7-9	-	TRBJ2-1	TGTGCCAGCAGCTTACCGAAGTTCTTAAACAATGAGCAGTTCTTC	CASSLPKFLNNEQFF
-	TRBV9	few	TRBJ2-5	TGTGCCAGCAGCGTTGAGGGCCCAAGGCCGTCGGAGACCCAGTACTTC	CASSVEGPRPSETQYF
TRBD2	TRBV20-1	-	TRBJ2-3	TGCAGTGCTAGCAGCGGGAGTAATACAGATACGCAGTATTTT	CSASSGSNTDTQYF
TRBD1	TRBV11-2	few	TRBJ2-6	TGTGCCAGCAGCTTAGAGACCCGGACAGGGGGTTGGATGGGTCCGAGCTCTGGGGCCAACGTCCTGACTTTC	CASSLETRTGGWMGPSSGANVLTF
TRBD2	TRBV20-1	-	TRBJ2-5	TGCAGTGCTCAGCGGGAGGTACAGTACTTC	CSAQREVQYF
TRBD2	TRBV20-1	-	TRBJ2-1	TGCAGTGCTCCCCCGGGACTAGCGGAATACAATGAGCAGTTCTTC	CSAPPGLAEYNEQFF
TRBD1	TRBV28	few	TRBJ2-1	TGTGCCAGCAGTCCAATGAGGAGACAGGGAGTGTACAATGAGCAGTTCTTC	CASSPMRRQGVYNEQFF
-	TRBV20-1	-	TRBJ2-5	TGCAGTGCTACCGGGGACGGGACCCAGTACTTC	CSATGDGTQYF
TRBD2	TRBV6-2/TRBV6-3	few	TRBJ2-1	TGTGCCAGCAGTGGAAGACCACCGGGACTACCCAGGTTCGATGAGCAGTTCTTC	CASSGRPPGLPRFDEQFF
-	TRBV21-1	-	TRBJ2-7	TGTGCCAGCAGCAATATGGCCTCCGGACAGTACTACGAGCAGTACTTC	CASSNMASGQYYEQYF
-	TRBV18	-	TRBJ2-5	TGTGCCAGCTCACCGCAGGGCGGCTCAGAGACCCAGTACTTC	CASSPQGGSETQYF
-	TRBV4-3	-	TRBJ2-1	TGCGCCAGCAGCCAAGCTGGGTCCTACAATGAGCAGTTCTTC	CASSQAGSYNEQFF
-	TRBV10-3	few	TRBJ2-1	TGTGCCATCAGTGAACTCGACAATGAGCAGTTCTTC	CAISELDNEQFF
TRBD2	TRBV28	few	TRBJ2-3	TGTGCCAGCAGTTCCAGTAAGCGGGAGGGTCGCGCAGATACGCAGTATTTT	CASSSSKREGRADTQYF
-	TRBV20-1	-	TRBJ1-2	TGCAGTGCTAGTAGGCCTCGAGGCTACACCTTC	CSASRPRGYTF
-	TRBV7-9	-	TRBJ2-1	TGTGCCAGCAGCTTATTAGGTGTTGCAGGGGGGAACAATGAGCAGTTCTTC	CASSLLGVAGGNNEQFF
-	TRBV3-1	-	TRBJ2-5	TGTGCCAGCAGCCAGGTGTTCATTCTCAACGATCAAGAGACCCAGTACTTC	CASSQVFILNDQETQYF
-	TRBV5-8	-	TRBJ2-3	TGTGCCAGCAGCCGATGGGCCGGGGCCCGCACAGATACGCAGTATTTT	CASSRWAGARTDTQYF
-	TRBV7-2	few	TRBJ2-5	TGTGCCAGCGGGGAGCCCCAAGAGACCCAGTACTTC	CASGEPQETQYF
-	TRBV27	few	TRBJ2-6	TGTGCCAGCAGTTTGGTGCTCGCTGGGGCCAACGTCCTGACTTTC	CASSLVLAGANVLTF
-	TRBV12-3/TRBV12-4	few	TRBJ2-7	TGTGCCAGCAGTTTTTGGGGTGGGGGAGGTGGCTACGAGCAGTACTTC	CASSFWGGGGGYEQYF
-	TRBV24-1	-	TRBJ2-3	TGTGCCGCCCAGGGGTCCACAGATACGCAGTATTTT	CAAQGSTDTQYF
-	TRBV11-1	few	TRBJ2-3	TGTGCCAGCAGCTTCTCTGATGCAGATACGCAGTATTTT	CASSFSDADTQYF
-	TRBV5-5	once	TRBJ2-1	TGTGCCAGCAGCTTGGGAAGCGCAGCGAGCTACAATGAGCAGTTCTTC	CASSLGSAASYNEQFF
-	TRBV4-2	-	TRBJ2-1	TGTGCCAGCAGCCAAAGCAGGGACGCTGAGCAGTTCTTC	CASSQSRDAEQFF
-	TRBV7-8	once	TRBJ2-7	TGTGCCAGCAGCTTGACCGGGACGTCCACCTACGAGCAGTACTTC	CASSLTGTSTYEQYF
-	TRBV3-1	-	TRBJ2-1	TGTGCCAGCAGCCACCGGGACGGGTACAATGAGCAGTTCTTC	CASSHRDGYNEQFF
-	TRBV5-1	once	TRBJ2-7	TGCGCCAGCAGCGTGTTTTTTCGGGGGGAGCAGTACTTC	CASSVFFRGEQYF
TRBD2	TRBV9	few	TRBJ2-5	TGTGCCAGCACTAGCGGGAGGGCCCAGGAGACCCAGTACTTC	CASTSGRAQETQYF
-	TRBV4-3	-	TRBJ1-5	TGCGCCGGCAGCCAAGGGGTCGGACAATTCAATCAGCCCCAGCATTTT	CAGSQGVGQFNQPQHF
TRBD1	TRBV29-1	few	TRBJ2-7	TGCAGCGTTACCGGGACAGGGTCCTACGAGCAGTACTTC	CSVTGTGSYEQYF
-	TRBV12-3/TRBV12-4	-	TRBJ2-3	TGTGCCAGCAGTTTAGAGGTAGGGGCGCGGCGCACAGATACGCAGTATTTT	CASSLEVGARRTDTQYF
-	TRBV29-1	few	TRBJ1-1	TGCAGCGCTAATCTTGCACAGAACACTGAAGCTTTCTTT	CSANLAQNTEAFF
TRBD2	TRBV2	-	TRBJ2-3	TGTGCCAGCACGGCGGGAGAGGCAGATACGCAGTATTTT	CASTAGEADTQYF